The 15 T cell receptor beta chains below come from one sample, sequenced in a study of T cell responses to AZD1222 COVID-19 vaccine. Repertoires were generated with immunoSEQ multiplex PCR, while TCRdb's copy carries only in-frame clones and drops some. The repertoire holds about 120,000 clones, with more than 75% as singletons. This sample comprised peripheral blood, obtained on day 0 of AZD1222 vaccination. Every receptor here comes from an adult in good health.

V usage is TRBV2 and J usage is TRBJ1-3; 8 nucleotides agree with TRBD1. This CDR3 has 16 amino acids. The junction had 9 bases not matched to a gene; V was cut back by 6 bases and J by 2 bases. Germline CDR1 SNHLY, CDR2 FYNNEI. CDR3 coding DNA: TGTGCCAGCAGGTCAGGGGGCATTACGGCTGGAAACACCATATATTTT. Its protein product is CASRSGGITAGNTIYF.

The chain carries TRBV6-5 and TRBJ1-1; TRBD1 matches at 9 bases. After removal of 6 bases from V and 12 bases from J, the junction contained 11 bases not matched to a gene. This CDR3 is built from 13 residues. Germline V gene sequence: CDR1 MNHEY, CDR2 SVGAGI. CDR3 sequence: CASSRGGTGSTFF. In DNA form, the CDR3 reads TGTGCCAGCAGCAGGGGGGGGACAGGGAGTACTTTCTTT.

The genes are TRBV6-1 and TRBJ2-7; 9 nucleotides match TRBD1. The germline V gene encodes CDR1 MNHNS and CDR2 SASEGT. The CDR3 extends over 15 amino acids. V lost 0 bases, J lost 4 bases, and 4 bases stayed unmatched. The CDR3 reads CASSEAATGGYEQYF. CDR3 coding DNA: TGTGCCAGCAGTGAAGCGGCGACAGGGGGTTACGAGCAGTACTTC.

A remark on this clone: Other DNA sequences from this sample encode an identical CDR3 as well. This rearrangement joins TRBV19 to TRBJ1-6; D not certain. The CDR3 covers 14 residues. With 7 bases removed from V and 0 bases from J, the gap between germline ends came to 7 bases. The germline gives CDR1 LNHDA, CDR2 SQIVND (reference sequence). In nucleotides, the CDR3 is TGTGCCAGTACGGGGAGCTCCTATAATTCACCCCTCCACTTT. This translates into CASTGSSYNSPLHF.

V usage is TRBV11-2 and J usage is TRBJ1-1; maybe TRBD1 (5 bases). This CDR3 contains 14 residues. Germline V gene data show CDR1 as SGHAT and CDR2 as FQNNGV. V lost 4 bases and J 6 bases, leaving 15 bases between the germline ends. The CDR3 region is CASSSDTRRAEAFF. The CDR3 DNA reads TGTGCCAGCAGCTCGGACACCCGCCGAGCTGAAGCTTTCTTT.

The gene calls are TRBV30 and TRBJ2-3; 9 bases map to TRBD2. With V trimmed by 3 bases and J by 4 bases, 5 bases remained unmatched. Germline values: CDR1 GTSNPN, CDR2 SVGIG (reference sequence). The CDR3 covers 14 residues. Written as DNA, the CDR3 is TGTGCCTGGAGGCCAGCGGGAGGAGCAGATACGCAGTATTTT. Its protein product is CAWRPAGGADTQYF.

J is TRBJ2-7 and V is TRBV4-1; 14 bases fit TRBD2. This CDR3 has 15 residues. Trimming at V came to 8 bases and at J to 1 base, leaving 4 bases not matched to a gene. Germline CDR1 MGHRA, CDR2 YSYEKL. The CDR3 reads CASSRTSGGSYEQYF. DNA of the CDR3: TGCGCCAGCTCCCGGACTAGCGGGGGGTCCTACGAGCAGTACTTC.

The chain uses TRBV28 and TRBJ1-4, with 9 bases identical to TRBD1. There are 15 residues in the CDR3. V gave up 3 bases and J gave up 7 bases; unmatched junction bases: 6. Germline V lookup: CDR1 MDHEN, CDR2 SYDVKM. The CDR3 region is CASSFYRGLSEKLFF. CDR3 nucleotides: TGTGCCAGCAGTTTTTACAGGGGGCTGAGTGAAAAACTGTTTTTT.

This chain joins TRBV5-1 and TRBJ1-6, with unresolved D. Germline-derived CDR1 and CDR2 are SGHRS and YFSETQ. This CDR3 spans 14 amino acids. V lost 4 bases and J 7 bases, leaving 12 bases between the germline ends. The CDR3 loop is CASSPDDLNSPLHF. The CDR3 region has the DNA TGCGCCAGCAGCCCTGACGACCTGAATTCACCCCTCCACTTT.

The CDR3 spells CAWSVLRGGGNTIYF. For the CDR3, the DNA is TGTGCCTGGAGTGTACTAAGGGGAGGGGGAAACACCATATATTTT. The chain combines TRBV30 with TRBJ1-3; the D gene is possibly TRBD1 (5 bases). CDR3 size: 15 residues. The germline V gene has CDR1 GTSNPN and CDR2 SVGIG (reference sequence). The germline V and J ends were trimmed by 0 bases and 4 bases, with 13 bases remaining between them.

CDR3 nucleotide sequence: TGTGCCAGCAGCACGGGGGCAGTAACCTCCAATCAGCCCCAGCATTTT. Its translation is CASSTGAVTSNQPQHF. The genes are TRBV28 and TRBJ1-5; D possibly corresponds to TRBD1 (6 bases). V was clipped by 6 bases and J by 3 bases, with 18 bases between them. The germline gives CDR1 MDHEN, CDR2 SYDVKM. The CDR3 sequence is 16 residues long.

This chain joins TRBV3-1 (or the pseudogene TRBV3-2) and TRBJ2-1; D not resolved. Trimming removed 4 bases at V and 4 bases at J, with 2 bases between. Germline CDR1 reads LGHDT; CDR2 reads YNNKEL (reference sequence). There are 11 residues in the CDR3. CDR3 in amino acids: CASSRYNEQFF. DNA of the CDR3: TGTGCCAGCAGCCGATACAATGAGCAGTTCTTC.

The chain carries TRBV24-1 and TRBJ2-7; possible D gene TRBD1, 6 bases. This CDR3 is built from 14 residues. Germline values: CDR1 KGHDR, CDR2 SFDVKD. The V and J ends lost 7 bases and 2 bases respectively, with 14 bases between them. The CDR3 spells CATSRDTAAYEQYF. The CDR3 DNA reads TGTGCCACCAGCCGGGACACCGCGGCCTACGAGCAGTACTTC.

The rearrangement joins TRBV7-9 to TRBJ1-1; TRBD1 might be the D (6 bases). The length of the CDR3 is 14 residues. Trimming pared 2 bases from V and 10 bases from J, leaving 17 bases between. CDR1 is SEHNR and CDR2 is FQNEAQ in the germline V gene (reference sequence). The CDR3 spells CASSLSHRDGGAFF. CDR3 in DNA: TGTGCCAGCAGCTTAAGTCACAGGGACGGAGGAGCTTTCTTT.

This clone was seen just once. This chain connects TRBV28 to TRBJ1-1, with 9 bases fitting TRBD1. After removal of 6 bases from V and 1 base from J, the junction contained 9 bases not matched to a gene. Looked up from germline, CDR1 is MDHEN and CDR2 is SYDVKM. The CDR3 extends over 16 amino acids. This CDR3 is CASRPRPDRGNTEAFF. The CDR3 DNA follows: TGTGCCAGCAGGCCTAGACCGGACAGGGGGAACACTGAAGCTTTCTTT.